Sequencing of this TCR beta chain was carried out in a study of regulatory T cells in long-lasting Graves disease. The CDR3 contains 14 residues. V lost 7 bases and J lost 4; bases outside the gene matches: 6. Ten or more counts support this clonotype. Its antigen remains unknown. Study conclusions and caveats: Sharing of public clonotypes was greater in persistent patients (about 2,700) than in new patients (roughly 880). It was in persistent disease that TRBV28, TRBJ1-2 and TRBJ2-5 were favored.

The sample's time point: persistent/refractory GD, antithyroid drugs over 5 years with positive TRAb. After RNA was extracted from PBMCs, the TCR library was made from it. Patients met American Thyroid Association criteria for Graves' disease. Building the TCR beta libraries relied on iRepertoire HTBI primers, and CDR3 regions underwent Arm-PCR. As handled by the study authors: Samples jointly harbored fewer than 70 TRBV and fewer than 15 TRBJ segments. TCRdb fed the multiplex PCR reads into MiXCR, producing one record per CDR3 protein. These V and J calls originate from TCRdb's pipeline instead of the authors' own analysis. The repertoire has about 470,000 distinct CDR3 sequences, around 21% of them found once; the top ten carry 7% to 10%.

The clonotype originates from a female donor with Graves disease. The starting material was peripheral blood mononuclear cells (PBMCs), obtained when the disease was refractory, from a patient treated with antithyroid drugs. V usage is TRBV12-3 or TRBV12-4 and J usage is TRBJ1-1; TRBD1 matches 10 bases. CDR3 in amino acids: CASTLTGGVTEAFF. CDR3 sequence (DNA): TGTGCCAGCACCCTGACAGGGGGCGTCACTGAAGCTTTCTTT.